The sequence of this T cell receptor beta chain was determined in a study of T-cell memory formation after mild COVID-19. Study information: Clustering of TCRs was largely donor specific.

Overall study results and limits: Mainly in CM and EM were contracting CD4+ clones; CD8+ were in EMRA. There were some responding clones in pre-infection memory, which suggested that cross-reactive memory had joined. Second-wave clones that peaked on day 37 lacked confirmed SARS-CoV-2 specificity.

TCRdb re-derived calls from the 5' RACE reads in MiXCR, one entry per CDR3 protein. The sample includes roughly 190,000 distinct CDR3 sequences, 15% to 20% of them seen just once. A word on this clonotype: Its antigen is not known.

Trimming at V came to 6 bases and at J to 3 bases, leaving 9 bases not matched to a gene. CDR3 length: 15 amino acids. Germline V gene lookup returns CDR1 MGHRA and CDR2 YSYEKL. Sample: PBMCs or a T cell subset sorted from them (not recorded which). The receptor was derived from an adult woman who had mild COVID-19 (a few samples of this study predate the infection). Cell type and time point are not known. The genes are TRBV4-1 and TRBJ2-7; TRBD1 agrees at 9 bases. CDR3 nucleotides: TGCGCCAGCAGTGAAACCCCGACAGGGGGCTACGAGCAGTACTTC. Amino acids: CASSETPTGGYEQYF.